The subject of this entry is one T cell receptor (beta chain). What it recognizes is unknown. It was unsorted whole blood that yielded blood RNA, and germline DNA was also extracted. The sample belongs to a study of tumor-infiltrating lymphocytes in primary liver carcinoma. As for the study in general: Through surgical resection, the patients' primary liver carcinoma was treated.

The input was around 530 ng total RNA; TCR beta cDNA was made from it with a constant-region primer. Researchers made the TCR beta libraries by running three nested multiplex PCR rounds with slightly modified ARM-PCR. Each of the first two PCR rounds ran about 9 cycles with TRBV1-TRBV30 forward and C-beta reverse primers. TCRdb re-analysed the multiplex PCR reads in MiXCR, keeping a single row per CDR3 protein. The sample comprises roughly 330,000 distinct CDR3 sequences, around three fifths of which are singletons, and 5.5% to 8% rests with the top ten. Study findings and constraints: Samples were bulk unsorted, so CD4+ and CD8+ repertoires were not compared. Top-250-clone fractions were significantly higher in tumors than in blood (p = 0.039).

This CDR3 is 15 amino acids long. CDR1 SEHNR and CDR2 FQNEAQ come from the germline V gene (reference sequence). The germline V and J ends were trimmed by 2 bases and 8 bases, with 13 bases remaining between them. The chain recombines TRBV7-9 with TRBJ1-6; D possibly corresponds to TRBD1 (5 bases). The TCR comes from a man between 40 and 49 years old with primary liver carcinoma and hepatitis B virus infection. Sequences were obtained from peripheral blood. The CDR3 sequence is CASSLYGGGDSPLHF. The CDR3 bases are TGTGCCAGCAGCTTATACGGGGGTGGGGATTCACCCCTCCACTTT.